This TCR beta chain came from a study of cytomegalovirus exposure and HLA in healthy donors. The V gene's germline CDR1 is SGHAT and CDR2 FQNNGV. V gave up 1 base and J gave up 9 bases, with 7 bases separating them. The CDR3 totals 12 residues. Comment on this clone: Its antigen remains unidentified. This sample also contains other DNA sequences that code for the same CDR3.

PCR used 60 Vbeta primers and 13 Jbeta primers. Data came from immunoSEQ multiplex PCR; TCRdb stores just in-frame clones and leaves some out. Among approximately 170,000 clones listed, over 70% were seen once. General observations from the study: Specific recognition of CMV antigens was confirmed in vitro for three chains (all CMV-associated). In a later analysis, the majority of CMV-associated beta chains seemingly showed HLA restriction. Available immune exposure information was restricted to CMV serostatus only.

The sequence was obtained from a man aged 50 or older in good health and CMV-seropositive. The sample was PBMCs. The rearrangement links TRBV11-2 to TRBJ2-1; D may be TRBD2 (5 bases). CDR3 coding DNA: TGTGCCAGCAGCTTAGCGGGATTTGAGCAGTTCTTC. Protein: CASSLAGFEQFF.